The entry that follows covers one T cell receptor beta chain sequence. The antigen it recognizes is unknown. The record has no base qualities; no much larger clone is one base away. The data were taken from a study of cytomegalovirus exposure and HLA in healthy donors (dated by TCRdb to the late 2010s). Regarding the study in general: In an earlier analysis of some 550 of the donors, 276 Gb of sequence data and 90 million to 120 million unique TCR beta sequences from about 179 million T cells were reported. Approximately 300 gigabases of sequencing data and around 80 million unique TCR sequences made up an early release that covered under 750 HLA-typed donors. Of the 350 to 400 genotyped donors, about 80% fell in the genetic ancestry cluster associated with self-reported Caucasian donors. The study aimed to test whether cataloging public T cell receptors could reveal signatures of past pathogen exposure. The T cell repertoires of some 700 subjects were profiled by immunosequencing and related to cytomegalovirus serostatus. Besides the first cohort of 550 to 750 subjects, a separate validation cohort made up of 120 different subjects was used. High-throughput TCR immunosequencing, statistical association of individual TCRs with disease status, and machine learning were combined to predict cytomegalovirus infection status. To study patterns of TCR occurrence, a later analysis re-analyzed previously published TCR beta repertoires from several hundred donors and added high-resolution HLA genotyping. The later analysis used no new phenotypic data to find candidate immune exposures, relying instead on TCR beta sequences and their occurrence across donors. An earlier analysis of around 580 of the donors used high-throughput TCR beta sequencing to judge whether each TCR beta V gene segment behaved as functional or pseudogenic. Donor age, sex, ethnicity and CMV serostatus were collected together with the repertoire data. A later genetic analysis used genome-wide SNP genotypes for about 55% of the 666 donors, treating that subset as a discovery cohort. Every repertoire in the discovery cohort had been generated on one and the same sequencing platform. Both class I and class II loci were covered by HLA typing, at four-digit resolution. The number of donors typed differed by locus, with about 629-640 for A, B, C, DRB1 and DQB1, around 500 for DQA1, under 610 for DPA1, and over 400 for DPB1. Five DR-DQ haplotypes were handled as single units for association and clustering because linkage in the cohort was strong. Among over 350 genotyped donors of the cohort, an average of about 240,000 unique TCR beta nucleotide sequences were sequenced per donor, about a sixth of them non-productive.

The library was made by the immunoSEQ multiplex PCR assay. For the multiplex PCR, a mixture combining 60 forward primers for TCR Vbeta segments and 13 reverse primers for TCR Jbeta segments was used. A multiplex PCR assay on genomic DNA amplified the CDR3 region of rearranged TCR beta genes. The Illumina HiSeq System was used to sequence the amplified TCR beta libraries as 87-base-pair reads. In the paper's pipeline: A later analysis tallied 75 million to 85 million unique TCR beta chains across the 666 repertoires, and approximately 11 million of those chains were shared by two or more donors. Raw reads were error-corrected and collapsed into unique sequences with a nearest-neighbor algorithm that merged closely related sequences to remove PCR and sequencing errors. V, D and J gene segments were assigned by aligning CDR3 sequences to IMGT reference sequences. For a sequence to be retained, at least a six-nucleotide match to both a V gene segment and a J gene segment was required. A rearrangement counted as productive if the CDR3 had no stop codons and remained in frame with V and J, and every other rearrangement counted as non-productive. CDR3 was defined by IMGT convention, running from the second conserved V-encoded cysteine to the conserved J-encoded phenylalanine. Sequences without an unambiguous match to a single V gene segment were excluded from the earlier analysis of 450 to 750 of the donors. An earlier analysis of 450 to 650 of the donors called V segments functional above 56.7% productive rearrangements and segregating when the between-donor standard deviation exceeded 5%. A statistical classification framework was built for diagnosing cytomegalovirus status from the catalog of TCR beta chain sequences. V and J gene assignment, in a later analysis, came from comparing TCR nucleotide sequences with IMGT/GENE-DB human TR gene sequences. In a later analysis, CDR3 sequences and most-parsimonious VDJ recombination scenarios were assigned using the TCRdist pipeline. A later analysis defined each TCR beta chain by its CDR3 amino acid sequence plus V-gene family, and excluded reads lacking a unique V-gene family. As a way to deal with suspected cross-contamination and a sequencing artifact, a later analysis dropped hundreds of nucleotide sequences that were highly shared and had low generation probability. In a later analysis, a clonal expansion index was calculated for each public chain from normalized within-repertoire ranks of inferred template counts. In a later analysis, generation probabilities were computed using a VDJ recombination model fitted to out-of-frame rearrangements, and the results were checked against IGoR. A later analysis scored TCR-TCR, TCR-HLA and TCR-CMV co-occurrence with hypergeometric tests, applying a repertoire-size bias correction to TCR pairs. False discovery rates were estimated in a later analysis by permuting HLA or CMV assignments 20 times. In a later analysis, co-occurring TCRs were grouped using DBSCAN, with TCRdist sequence similarity added in when clustering inside HLA-allele-positive subsets. For co-occurrence clustering, repertoires with fewer than 30,000 or more than 120,000 public chains were excluded, along with 4 to 6 repertoires with anomalous nucleotide sharing. Drawn from immuneACCESS, this table holds only the in-frame rearrangements with V and J called that TCRdb kept. Clones are partly lost; checked studies trace under half to an unresolved V gene and leave the rest unexplained. V, J and clone size are taken as reported in that table, and D and trimming were inferred from the DNA itself. The sample has 150,000 to 200,000 clones on record, over 9.5% of them singletons. The leading ten clones occupy 7.8% of the sample.

Looking up the germline V gene yields CDR1 MNHNS and CDR2 SASEGT. Trimming removed 2 bases from V and 0 bases from J, leaving 8 bases between the germline ends. The CDR3 holds 15 amino acids from the cysteine to the phenylalanine. Just CDR3 DNA is preserved here, 45 bases in frame from base 1. Study-level results and caveats: This cohort had only TCR beta chains sequenced, and the lack of alpha or paired-chain data limited which features could be detected. Compared with the roughly 700-donor mean, donors in an Asian-associated ancestry cluster had fewer N-insertions in productive TCRs, according to a later genetic analysis. Linkage disequilibrium might explain the correlated functional status among segregating V segments, but an unknown experimental factor could not be ruled out. Most TCR sequences were seen in very few donors, while some public TCRs were found in many individuals. Roughly uniform sequencing depth across donors was assumed in presence/absence analyses, although this assumption may not hold. A cluster of highly shared sequence variants was judged likely to be a technical artifact of the sequencing pipeline. Compared with equally common non-associated chains, HLA-associated TCR beta chains in a later analysis were more clonally expanded and had lower generation probabilities. Because some donors lacked HLA typing at each locus, the association tests relied only on the typed subset. Because the 87-base-pair reads could not distinguish some IMGT-functional V segments, including TRBV6-2 and TRBV6-3, those segments were excluded. CMV serostatus was the only immune exposure information available for the cohort. A later genetic analysis associated a missense DCLRE1C variant with V-gene and J-gene trimming of TCR beta chains, and an independent cohort replicated the association. Specific HLA alleles were associated with 15,000 to 20,000 TCR beta sequences at a false discovery rate of 0.05 in a later analysis. In an earlier analysis of roughly 500 of the donors, most TCR beta V segments appeared in productive rearrangements about 87% or about 30% of the time, broadly matching IMGT annotations. In a later analysis, the rate of TCR association differed among HLA loci, with DRB1 alleles having the most associated TCRs and HLA-C alleles having the fewest. The study listed around 160 TCR beta chains as associated with cytomegalovirus. In both the original and validation cohorts, the classifier was reported to diagnose cytomegalovirus status with high specificity and sensitivity. A further reported finding was that TCR beta sequences accurately predicted the HLA-A and HLA-B alleles for most subjects in the first cohort. Seventeen rarely observed V segments, including chromosome 9 orphons, were excluded from the earlier analysis of several hundred of the donors because counts were too low. In a later analysis, most CMV-associated TCR beta chains were found to appear HLA-restricted, with HLA associations seemingly driven largely by CMV exposure. Several of the top co-occurrence clusters appeared to be linked to parvovirus B19, influenza, CMV and Epstein-Barr virus, according to a later analysis. It was suggested by the authors that the approach could potentially be generalized to other disease states and immunological phenotypes. Strong co-occurrence of HLA alleles, especially DR and DQ, made assigning TCR associations to individual alleles difficult. In vitro tests confirmed that three of the cytomegalovirus-associated TCR beta chains recognize cytomegalovirus antigens.

The cohort consisted of 650 to 850 healthy bone marrow donors. At the time of sampling, every cohort member was nominally healthy, though immune exposures that went unrecorded were likely present. The donor was CMV seropositive and was included in the group of 290 or so seropositive cohort members. Every donor gave a peripheral blood sample, and the peripheral blood mononuclear cells from that sample were used for TCR beta sequencing. The Qiagen DNeasy Blood Extraction Kit was used to extract genomic DNA from the blood cell samples. The specimen was PBMCs. The TCR comes from a man in his fifties or sixties in good health and CMV-seropositive. The chain is assembled from TRBV6-1 and TRBJ1-5; the D gene identity is not certain. The nucleotides read TGTGCCAGCAGTGAAAGTAACGGTAGCAATCAGCCCCAGCATTTT. It is translated as CASSESNGSNQPQHF.